This record covers a single T cell receptor (beta chain). Libraries were prepared by immunoSEQ multiplex PCR; TCRdb keeps only in-frame clonotypes and omits some of them. Of 77,000 or so clones in the sample, approximately 83% were seen once. The CDR3 spans 16 residues. With 1 base clipped from V and 4 bases from J, the junction kept 5 bases outside the gene matches. Germline-derived CDR1 and CDR2 are SGHRS and YFSETQ. The record originates from a study of ipilimumab plus nivolumab after autologous stem cell transplantation. The TCR was taken from a male donor with diffuse large B-cell lymphoma. Sequenced here: PBMCs, sampled in a trial of ipilimumab plus nivolumab as post-transplant consolidation. V usage is TRBV5-1 and J usage is TRBJ2-1, with 10 bases matching TRBD2. The CDR3 protein is CASSLPQTSGYNEQFF. The CDR3 nucleotides are TGCGCCAGCAGCTTGCCCCAGACTAGCGGGTACAATGAGCAGTTCTTC.